Reported below is one TCR beta chain. Its antigen is not known. Sequenced samples came from active juvenile idiopathic arthritis patients. This table comes from immunoSEQ multiplex PCR, and its TCRdb copy is limited to in-frame clones, with some not included. This table holds about 16,000 clones, around nine tenths found once. The data stem from a study of circulating and synovial CD4+ cells in juvenile arthritis. The study's findings and limits: Circulating pathogenic-like lymphocytes shared a substantially higher fraction of CDR3 sequences with synovium than bulk blood. CPL and bulk CD4 samples differed at least tenfold in T cell genomes. Deeper sequencing increased measured overlap with synovial clonotypes.

The sample comprised CD4+ T cells from blood. The source is a human donor with juvenile idiopathic arthritis.

The CDR3 DNA reads TGTGCCAGCAGTAGAAGGGACAGTCTGACACCCCTCCACTTT. Translating it yields CASSRRDSLTPLHF. The chain has TRBV27 and TRBJ1-6, with 7 bases matching TRBD1. The CDR3 loop spans 14 amino acids. Trimming took 5 bases from V and 11 from J; bases not matched to a gene: 9. Germline values: CDR1 MNHEY, CDR2 SMNVEV (reference sequence).